The clone carrying this T cell receptor beta chain was picked up a small number of times. Its antigen remains unknown. The data were taken from a study of CD8 T cells in ankylosing spondylitis. Study conclusions and caveats: Matched synovial fluid from ankylosing spondylitis patients was reported to be enriched for disease-linked clones. Seemingly distinctive of ankylosing spondylitis blood was a TCR beta motif formed by eight highly homologous variants.

The V gene's germline CDR1 is SGHRS and CDR2 YFSETQ. Trimming cost V 5 bases and J 8 bases; bases outside gene matches: 10. The CDR3 is 15 residues long. 5'-RACE, quantitative and with molecular barcodes, yielded the TCR beta libraries. TCRdb passed the 5' RACE reads through MiXCR, listing each CDR3 protein once. The data contain some 840,000 distinct CDR3 sequences, 10% to 15% of them singletons. This clonotype originated in a male donor with ankylosing spondylitis. The chain combines TRBV5-1 with TRBJ1-6, with TRBD1 matching over 7 bases. What was sequenced was blood, either unsorted or a sorted T cell fraction (not recorded which). The CDR3 here is CASSSTRGEDSPLHF. The CDR3 DNA reads TGCGCCAGCAGTTCAACCAGGGGGGAAGATTCACCCCTCCACTTT.